The 18 T cell receptor beta chains reported below all come from one sample, sequenced in a study of T cells after yellow fever vaccination. TCRdb re-called the 5' RACE reads with MiXCR, one entry per CDR3 protein. The data show 500,000 to 650,000 distinct CDR3 sequences, roughly an eighth seen once. The sequences come from PBMCs, collected on the day of the yellow fever booster vaccination. The receptors come from a young man who received the YFV17D yellow fever vaccine.

The chain carries TRBV2 and TRBJ1-6; tentative D call: TRBD1 (6 bases). Germline lookup yields CDR1 SNHLY and CDR2 FYNNEI. The CDR3 contains 15 residues. The V gene lost 6 bases and the J gene lost 0 bases, with 9 bases spanning the gap. CDR3 DNA sequence: TGTGCCAGCAGGAGGGGGAGCTCCTATAATTCACCCCTCCACTTT. Its translation: CASRRGSSYNSPLHF.

The chain combines TRBV11-3 with TRBJ2-1; TRBD2 matches 8 bases. V was clipped by 5 bases and J by 6 bases; unmatched bases: 12. The CDR3 has 16 residues. Per germline, CDR1 SGHNT and CDR2 YENEEA. CDR3 amino acids: CASSPRTGGPTNEQFF. The CDR3 DNA follows: TGTGCCAGCAGCCCCCGGACGGGGGGGCCTACCAATGAGCAGTTCTTC.

This sequence joins TRBV20-1 and TRBJ1-1; D gene uncertain. CDR1 DFQATT and CDR2 SNEGSKA come from the germline V gene (reference sequence). The ends were cut back, 5 bases at V and 0 bases at J, with 13 bases in the middle. This CDR3 spans 14 amino acids. For the CDR3, the DNA is TGCAGTGCTTCCCGCGGAGCCATGAACACTGAAGCTTTCTTT. Amino acid sequence: CSASRGAMNTEAFF.

This clonotype was found many times. The genes are TRBV7-8 and TRBJ1-1; D ambiguous. Germline lookup yields CDR1 SGHVS and CDR2 FQNEAQ. CDR3 size: 14 residues. Trimming left V 5 bases short and J 7 bases short, with 17 bases between. The CDR3 here is CASSPGYGGFEAFF. In DNA form, the CDR3 reads TGTGCCAGCAGCCCAGGTTACGGAGGTTTTGAAGCTTTCTTT.

V is TRBV15 and J is TRBJ2-7; 11 nucleotides agree with TRBD1. V dropped 0 bases and J dropped 3; count of bases not matched to a gene: 1. This CDR3 region has 15 residues. Germline V gives CDR1 LNHNV, CDR2 YYDKDF (reference sequence). CDR3 sequence (DNA): TGTGCCACCAGCAGAGATGGGACAGGGGGCTACGAGCAGTACTTC. It specifies CATSRDGTGGYEQYF.

This clonotype occurred a few times. J is TRBJ2-5 and V is TRBV7-2, with a possible D match to TRBD1 (5 bases). Trimming cost V 2 bases and J 5 bases, with 12 bases left between them. CDR1 and CDR2 (germline): SGHTA, FQGNSA. CDR3 length: 14 amino acids. CDR3 DNA: TGTGCCAGCAGCTTAATCCAGGGCGGCGAGACCCAGTACTTC. This gives the protein CASSLIQGGETQYF.

This clonotype was found a few times. This chain uses TRBV4-2 with TRBJ2-2; 11 positions match TRBD1. The trim removed 0 bases at V and 4 bases at J, leaving 7 bases unmatched. Germline CDR1 and CDR2: LGHNA and YNFKEQ. This CDR3 region has 18 residues. The chain's CDR3 is CASSQEGTGGRGTGELFF. Here the CDR3 DNA reads TGTGCCAGCAGCCAAGAAGGGACAGGGGGTCGGGGCACCGGGGAGCTGTTTTTT.

This clonotype has more than one count but fewer than ten. The CDR3 DNA is TGTGCCAGCAGTTACTCGAGGGGCGGGAACGGAAAGACCCAGTACTTC. Protein: CASSYSRGGNGKTQYF. V and J are TRBV6-5 and TRBJ2-5, with D maybe TRBD2 (6 bases). Trimming took 0 bases from V and 6 from J, leaving 17 bases between them. Per the germline V gene, CDR1 is MNHEY and CDR2 is SVGAGI. The CDR3 has 16 residues.

The chain joins TRBV12-3 or TRBV12-4 to TRBJ1-5; D is ambiguous. There are 13 residues in the CDR3. V gave up 6 bases and J gave up 7 bases, with 13 bases separating them. The CDR3 sequence is CASSRGRKQPQHF. DNA of the CDR3: TGTGCCAGCAGCCGAGGGAGAAAACAGCCCCAGCATTTT.

The chain joins TRBV20-1 to TRBJ2-2; TRBD1 aligns across 8 bases. Germline V lookup: CDR1 DFQATT, CDR2 SNEGSKA (reference sequence). This CDR3 spans 15 amino acids. The J segment lost 2 bases and the V segment lost 4 bases, leaving 6 bases of the junction unmatched. CDR3 sequence reads: CSAKTGVPNTGELFF. The DNA of the CDR3 is TGCAGTGCTAAGACAGGGGTCCCTAACACCGGGGAGCTGTTTTTT.

This clonotype turned up a few times. J is TRBJ2-3 and V is TRBV12-3 or TRBV12-4, with 8 bases matching TRBD2. After removal of 5 bases from V and 0 bases from J, the junction contained 7 bases not matched to a gene. The CDR3 has 16 residues. CDR3 nucleotide sequence: TGTGCCAGCAGTCTCATAGCGGGATCTAGCACAGATACGCAGTATTTT. Amino acid sequence: CASSLIAGSSTDTQYF.

Only a few counts were recorded for this clonotype. This chain links TRBV20-1 with TRBJ2-3; 10 nucleotides agree with TRBD2. The germline CDR1 and CDR2 sequences are DFQATT and SNEGSKA (reference sequence). The junction had 12 bases not matched to a gene; V was cut back by 1 base and J by 2 bases. The CDR3 spans 18 residues. The CDR3, as DNA: TGCAGTGCTAGAGGGTCGGCTAGCGGGAGCTACCTCACAGATACGCAGTATTTT. As protein: CSARGSASGSYLTDTQYF.

The rearrangement uses TRBV11-2 and TRBJ1-1; D might be TRBD1 (5 bases). CDR3 length: 20 residues. Trimming took 7 bases from V and 1 from J, leaving 31 bases between them. From germline, CDR1 is SGHAT and CDR2 FQNNGV. CDR3 in amino acids: CASNFNGGTDLLVANTEAFF. The CDR3 DNA is TGTGCCAGCAACTTTAATGGGGGGACGGACTTGTTGGTAGCGAACACTGAAGCTTTCTTT.

The gene calls are TRBV29-1 and TRBJ1-1, with D hard to call. V lost 7 bases, J lost 3 bases, and 15 bases lay in between. Germline V gene data show CDR1 as SQVTM and CDR2 as ANQGSEA. This CDR3 region has 13 residues. CDR3 coding DNA: TGCAGCGCCAAAGCCGGGGATTACACTGAAGCTTTCTTT. This sequence encodes CSAKAGDYTEAFF.

The chain uses TRBV24-1 and TRBJ2-2; 12 bases are a match to TRBD2. V was pared by 5 bases and J by 4 bases, with 1 base of the junction left unmatched. Germline V gives CDR1 KGHDR, CDR2 SFDVKD. The CDR3 loop spans 15 amino acids. In nucleotides, the CDR3 is TGTGCCACCAGTGGACTAGCGGGAGCCACCGGGGAGCTGTTTTTT. This sequence encodes CATSGLAGATGELFF.

The gene calls are TRBV12-3 or TRBV12-4 and TRBJ2-1; TRBD2 aligns across 7 bases. This CDR3 is 13 amino acids long. Trimming cost V 3 bases and J 13 bases; bases outside gene matches: 9. For the CDR3, the DNA is TGTGCCAGCAGTTTGGGGGGGGGTGGCTCACAGTTCTTC. Translating it yields CASSLGGGGSQFF.

This clonotype was picked up one time. The rearrangement uses TRBV7-2 and TRBJ2-1; 9 nucleotides line up with TRBD2. Germline CDR1 and CDR2: SGHTA and FQGNSA. The J segment lost 0 bases and the V segment lost 5 bases, leaving 8 bases of the junction unmatched. This CDR3 region has 17 residues. The CDR3 bases are TGTGCCAGCAGCCCCTTACTTAGCGGGAGCTCCTACAATGAGCAGTTCTTC. Protein sequence: CASSPLLSGSSYNEQFF.

This clonotype was found a few times. The chain combines TRBV10-2 with TRBJ2-3; D is unclear. The V and J ends lost 6 bases and 4 bases respectively, with 5 bases between them. This CDR3 has 11 amino acids. Germline values: CDR1 WSHSY, CDR2 SAAADI. The CDR3 DNA reads TGCGCCAGCAGACACTCAGATACGCAGTATTTT. Translating gives CASRHSDTQYF.